This TCR beta chain originates from a study of long-term antiretroviral therapy in people with HIV. Held in samples before DNA extraction were roughly 0.9-11 million cryopreserved PBMC. Sequencing used immunoSEQ v3.0 at survey level. Libraries were prepared by immunoSEQ multiplex PCR; TCRdb keeps only in-frame clonotypes and omits some of them. The sample has 25,000 to 30,000 clones; almost 80% are singletons. The sample consisted of unsorted PBMCs, taken 2.1 years after starting antiretroviral therapy. This TCR was recovered from a young man with HIV.

CDR3 loop: CASPGQGRETQYF. CDR3 sequence (DNA): TGTGCCAGCCCGGGACAGGGGAGGGAGACCCAGTACTTC. The gene calls are TRBV19 and TRBJ2-5; TRBD1 aligns across 10 bases. Germline assignment: CDR1 LNHDA and CDR2 SQIVND (reference sequence). The CDR3 has 13 residues. V lost 9 bases and J lost 5; bases outside the gene matches: 6.